The next 6 T cell receptor beta chains were all read from a single sample in a study of CD8+ T cells in alopecia areata. cDNA reverse transcribed from extracted RNA served as the sequencing template. Here immunoSEQ multiplex PCR was the method, and the copy in TCRdb shows in-frame clones only, minus some. The top ten hold approximately 0.46% of the sample, which has around 120,000 clones, 53% seen once. The treatment: oral pan-JAK inhibitor, 5-10 mg twice daily. Source: CD4+ T cells sorted from blood, taken at week 4, from a patient treated with tofacitinib. The source of these receptors is a human donor with alopecia areata.

The rearrangement joins TRBV29-1 to TRBJ1-1; TRBD1 matches at 9 bases. Germline V gene sequence: CDR1 SQVTM, CDR2 ANQGSEA. The CDR3 runs to 11 residues. The CDR3 here is CVGTGYTEAFF. In DNA, the CDR3 is TGCGTCGGGACAGGGTACACTGAAGCTTTCTTT.

This clone was detected a few times. V and J are TRBV19 and TRBJ2-1; D is unclear. CDR1 and CDR2 (germline): LNHDA, SQIVND (reference sequence). CDR3 length: 16 amino acids. Trimming took 6 bases from V and 0 from J, leaving 15 bases between them. CDR3 DNA sequence: TGTGCCAGTAGATACTCAGTCCTCAGCTCCTACAATGAGCAGTTCTTC. Its translation: CASRYSVLSSYNEQFF.

The J gene is TRBJ1-2, the V gene TRBV7-3; 8 bases agree with TRBD1. The V and J ends lost 5 bases and 7 bases, in that order; junction bases with no gene match: 6. The CDR3 has 13 amino acids. Germline V gene lookup returns CDR1 SGHTA and CDR2 FQGTGA. The CDR3 DNA reads TGTGCCAGCAGCGGTGGACAGGGAACTGGCTACACCTTC. It is translated as CASSGGQGTGYTF. Combining the CDR3 with reference TRBV7-3 and TRBJ1-2 gives the whole variable domain GAGVSQTPSNKVTEKGKYVELRCDPISGHTALYWYRQSLGQGPEFLIYFQGTGAADDSGLPNDRFFAVRPEGSVSTLKIQRTERGDSAVYLCASSGGQGTGYTFGSGTRLTVV.

The chain is built from TRBV4-1 and TRBJ2-3; D gene ambiguous. Trimming removed 1 base from V and 3 bases from J, with 8 bases in between. Germline V gene lookup returns CDR1 MGHRA and CDR2 YSYEKL. The CDR3 has 14 amino acids. CDR3 bases: TGCGCCAGCAGCCAAGTAACCGGGACAGATACGCAGTATTTT. It yields the protein CASSQVTGTDTQYF.

The gene calls are TRBV29-1 and TRBJ2-3; possible D gene TRBD2, 5 bases. The CDR3 is 13 amino acids. Trimming shortened V by 3 bases and J by 3 bases, and 10 bases separated the two germline ends. CDR1 is SQVTM, CDR2 ANQGSEA, per germline. As DNA, the CDR3 is TGCAGCGTTGATACTAGATTTACAGATACGCAGTATTTT. Translated: CSVDTRFTDTQYF.

This clone has a handful of counts. The V gene is TRBV9, the J gene TRBJ1-6; D call uncertain. The V and J ends lost 0 bases and 8 bases respectively, with 6 bases between them. Germline loops: CDR1 SGDLS, CDR2 YYNGEE. The CDR3 is made up of 13 amino acids. In DNA, the CDR3 is TGTGCCAGCAGCGTAGTGGAGGATTCACCCCTCCACTTT. Translated: CASSVVEDSPLHF.